This T cell receptor beta chain was obtained from a study of blood T cell repertoires in COVID-19. Source study methods: Amplification from reference gene primers served as the basis for estimated nucleated cell counts. Assay: immunoSEQ multiplex PCR; the TCRdb copy retains only in-frame clones and omits some. The V and J calls and clone size are taken from that table; D and trimming were inferred from the DNA. Of 210,000 or so clones in the sample, under 85% were seen once. The CDR3 is 16 residues long. CDR1 is MNHEY, CDR2 SVGAGI, per germline. J was trimmed by 9 bases and V by 1 base; bases with no gene match: 15. During active infection, Seattle patients enrolled and were then monitored through disease.

The genes are TRBV6-5 and TRBJ2-7; 7 positions agree with TRBD2. The receptor comes from a woman in her twenties or thirties with COVID-19, enrolled during active disease. The sequencing sample was made of peripheral blood. This CDR3 is CASSYFPGLRTKRQYF. The DNA of the CDR3 is TGTGCCAGCAGTTACTTTCCGGGACTAAGAACTAAAAGGCAGTACTTC.